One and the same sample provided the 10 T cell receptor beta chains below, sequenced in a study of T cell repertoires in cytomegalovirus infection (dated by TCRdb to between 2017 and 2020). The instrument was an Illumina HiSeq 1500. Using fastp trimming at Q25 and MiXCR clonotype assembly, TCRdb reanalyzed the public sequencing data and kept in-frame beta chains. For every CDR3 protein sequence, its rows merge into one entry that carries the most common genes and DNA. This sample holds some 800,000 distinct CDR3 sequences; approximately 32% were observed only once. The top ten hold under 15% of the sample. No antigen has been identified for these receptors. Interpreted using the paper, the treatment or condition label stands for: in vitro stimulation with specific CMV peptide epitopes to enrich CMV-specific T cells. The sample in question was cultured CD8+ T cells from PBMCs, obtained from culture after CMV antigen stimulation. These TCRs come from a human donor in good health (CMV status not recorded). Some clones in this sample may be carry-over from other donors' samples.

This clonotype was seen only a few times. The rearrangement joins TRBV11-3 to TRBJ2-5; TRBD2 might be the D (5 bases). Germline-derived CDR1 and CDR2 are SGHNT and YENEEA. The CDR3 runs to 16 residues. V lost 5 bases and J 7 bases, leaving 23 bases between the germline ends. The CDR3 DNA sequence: TGTGCCAGCAGCCCACCCCTCGGGGAACCGATGCGGACCCAGTACTTC. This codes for CASSPPLGEPMRTQYF. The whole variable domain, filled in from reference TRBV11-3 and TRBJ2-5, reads EAGVVQSPRYKIIEKKQPVAFWCNPISGHNTLYWYLQNLGQGPELLIRYENEEAVDDSQLPKDRFSAERLKGVDSTLKIQPAELGDSAVYLCASSPPLGEPMRTQYFGPGTRLLVL.

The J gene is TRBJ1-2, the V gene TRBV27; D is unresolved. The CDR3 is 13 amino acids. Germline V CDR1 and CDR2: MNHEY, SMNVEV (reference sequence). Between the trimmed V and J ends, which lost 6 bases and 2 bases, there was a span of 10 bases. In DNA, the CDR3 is TGTGCCAGCAGAACCGGCAGAAACTATGGCTACACCTTC. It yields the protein CASRTGRNYGYTF.

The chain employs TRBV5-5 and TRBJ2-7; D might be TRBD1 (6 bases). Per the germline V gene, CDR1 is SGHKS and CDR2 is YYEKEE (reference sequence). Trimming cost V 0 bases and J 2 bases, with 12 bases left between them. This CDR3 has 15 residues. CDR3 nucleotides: TGTGCCAGCAGCTTGGCCGGACAGCAGACCTACGAGCAGTACGTC. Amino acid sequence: CASSLAGQQTYEQYV.

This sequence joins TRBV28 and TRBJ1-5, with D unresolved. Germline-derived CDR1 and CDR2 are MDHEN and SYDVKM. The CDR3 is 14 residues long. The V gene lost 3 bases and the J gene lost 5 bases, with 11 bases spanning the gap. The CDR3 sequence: CASSFEQFHQPQHF. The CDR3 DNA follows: TGTGCCAGCAGTTTTGAACAGTTCCATCAGCCCCAGCATTTT.

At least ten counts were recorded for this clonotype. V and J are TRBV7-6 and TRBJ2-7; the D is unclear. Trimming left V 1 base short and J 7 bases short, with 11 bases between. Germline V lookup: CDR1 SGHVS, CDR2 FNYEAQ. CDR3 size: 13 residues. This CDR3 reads CASSLGPAREQYF. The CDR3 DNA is TGTGCCAGCAGCTTAGGACCGGCTCGGGAGCAGTACTTC.

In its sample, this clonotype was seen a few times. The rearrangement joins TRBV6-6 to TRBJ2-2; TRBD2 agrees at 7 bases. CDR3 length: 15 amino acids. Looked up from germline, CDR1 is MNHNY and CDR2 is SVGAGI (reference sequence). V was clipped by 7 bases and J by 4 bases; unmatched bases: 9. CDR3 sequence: CASTTGTIGTGELFF. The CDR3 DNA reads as TGTGCCAGCACGACCGGGACTATTGGCACCGGGGAGCTGTTTTTT.

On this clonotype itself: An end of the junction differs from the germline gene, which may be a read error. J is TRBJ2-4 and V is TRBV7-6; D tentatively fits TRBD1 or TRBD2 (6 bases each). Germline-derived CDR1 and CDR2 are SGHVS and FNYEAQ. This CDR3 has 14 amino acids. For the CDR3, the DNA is TGTGTCAGCACCAAAAGGGGGGACGAAAACATTCAGTACTTC. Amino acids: CVSTKRGDENIQYF.

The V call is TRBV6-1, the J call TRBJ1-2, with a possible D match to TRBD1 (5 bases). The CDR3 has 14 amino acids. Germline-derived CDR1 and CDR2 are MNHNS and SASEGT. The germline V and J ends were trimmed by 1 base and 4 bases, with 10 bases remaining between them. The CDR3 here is CASSEGGSGYGYTF. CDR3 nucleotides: TGTGCCAGCAGTGAAGGGGGCAGCGGCTATGGCTACACCTTC.

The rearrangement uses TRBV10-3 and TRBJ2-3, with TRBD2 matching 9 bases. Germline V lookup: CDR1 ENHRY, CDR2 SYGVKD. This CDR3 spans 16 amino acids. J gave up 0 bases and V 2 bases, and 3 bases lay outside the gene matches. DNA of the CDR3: TGTGCCATCAGTGAGCTAGCGGGGCTTAGCACAGATACGCAGTATTTT. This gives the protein CAISELAGLSTDTQYF.

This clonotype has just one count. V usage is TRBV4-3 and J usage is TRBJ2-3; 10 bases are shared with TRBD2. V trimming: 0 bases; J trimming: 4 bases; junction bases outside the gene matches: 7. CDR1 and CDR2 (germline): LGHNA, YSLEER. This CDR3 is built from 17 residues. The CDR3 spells CASSQDLLAGASDTQYF. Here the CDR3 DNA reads TGCGCCAGCAGCCAAGATTTGCTAGCGGGGGCCTCAGATACGCAGTATTTT.